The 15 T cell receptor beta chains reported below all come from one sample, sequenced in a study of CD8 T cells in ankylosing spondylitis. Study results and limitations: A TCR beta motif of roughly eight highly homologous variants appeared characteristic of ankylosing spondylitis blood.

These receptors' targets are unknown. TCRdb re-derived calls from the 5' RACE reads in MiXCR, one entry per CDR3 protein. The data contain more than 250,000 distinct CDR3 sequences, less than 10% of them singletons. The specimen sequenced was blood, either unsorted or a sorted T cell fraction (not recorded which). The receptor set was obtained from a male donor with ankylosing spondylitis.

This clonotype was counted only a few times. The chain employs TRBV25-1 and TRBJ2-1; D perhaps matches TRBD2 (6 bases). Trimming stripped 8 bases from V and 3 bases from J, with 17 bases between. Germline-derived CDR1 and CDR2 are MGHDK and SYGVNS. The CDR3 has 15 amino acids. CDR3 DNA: TGTGCCAGCGGCGAAGGGAGTAGCGGCTACAATGAGCAGTTCTTC. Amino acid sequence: CASGEGSSGYNEQFF.

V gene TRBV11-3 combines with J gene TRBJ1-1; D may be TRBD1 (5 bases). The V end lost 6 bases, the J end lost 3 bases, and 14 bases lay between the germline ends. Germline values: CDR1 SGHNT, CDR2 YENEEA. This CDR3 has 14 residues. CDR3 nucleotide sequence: TGTGCCAGCAGTCAAGAGGGAGGGGACACTGAAGCTTTCTTT. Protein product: CASSQEGGDTEAFF.

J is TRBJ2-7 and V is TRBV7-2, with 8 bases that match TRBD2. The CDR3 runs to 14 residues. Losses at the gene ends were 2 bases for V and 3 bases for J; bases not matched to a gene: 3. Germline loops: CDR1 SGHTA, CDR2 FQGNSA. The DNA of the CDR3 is TGTGCCAGCAGCTTATACGGGACTAGCTACGAGCAGTACTTC. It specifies CASSLYGTSYEQYF.

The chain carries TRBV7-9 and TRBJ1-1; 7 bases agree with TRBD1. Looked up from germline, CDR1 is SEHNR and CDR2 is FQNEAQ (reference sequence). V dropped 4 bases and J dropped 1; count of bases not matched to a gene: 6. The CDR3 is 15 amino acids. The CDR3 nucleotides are TGTGCCAGCAGCTCGTACAGGGGTAGGAACACTGAAGCTTTCTTT. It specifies CASSSYRGRNTEAFF.

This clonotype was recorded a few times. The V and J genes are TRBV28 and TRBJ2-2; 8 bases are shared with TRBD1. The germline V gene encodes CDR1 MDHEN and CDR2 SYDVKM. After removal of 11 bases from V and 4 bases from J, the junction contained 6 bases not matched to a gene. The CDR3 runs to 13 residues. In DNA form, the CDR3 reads TGTGCCGCCAAACAGGGGGGCACCGGGGAGCTGTTTTTT. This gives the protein CAAKQGGTGELFF.

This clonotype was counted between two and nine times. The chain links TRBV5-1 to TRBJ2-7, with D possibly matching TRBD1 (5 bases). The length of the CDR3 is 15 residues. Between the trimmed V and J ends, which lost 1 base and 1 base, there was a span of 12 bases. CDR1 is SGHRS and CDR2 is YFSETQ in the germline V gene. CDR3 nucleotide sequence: TGCGCCAGCAGCTTGACGCAGGGCGCATCCTACGAGCAGTACTTC. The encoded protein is CASSLTQGASYEQYF.

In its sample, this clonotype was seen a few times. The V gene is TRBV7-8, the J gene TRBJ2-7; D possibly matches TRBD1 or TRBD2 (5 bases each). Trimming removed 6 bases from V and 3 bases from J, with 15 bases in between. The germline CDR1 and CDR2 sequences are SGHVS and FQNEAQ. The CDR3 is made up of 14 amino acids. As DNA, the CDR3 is TGTGCCAGCAGGGGGCCGGGACCAATCTACGAGCAGTACTTC. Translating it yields CASRGPGPIYEQYF.

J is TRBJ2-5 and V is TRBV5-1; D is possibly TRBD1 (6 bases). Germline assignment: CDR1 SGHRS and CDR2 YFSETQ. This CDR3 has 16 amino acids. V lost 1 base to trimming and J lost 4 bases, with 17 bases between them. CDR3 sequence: CASSLMPGRGGETQYF. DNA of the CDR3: TGCGCCAGCAGCTTGATGCCAGGACGAGGGGGAGAGACCCAGTACTTC.

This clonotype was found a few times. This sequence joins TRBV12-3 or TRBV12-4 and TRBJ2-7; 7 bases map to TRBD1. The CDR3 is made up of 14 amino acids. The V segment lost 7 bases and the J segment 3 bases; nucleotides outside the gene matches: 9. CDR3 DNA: TGTGCCAGCAACCCGACAGGGACCTTCTACGAGCAGTACTTC. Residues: CASNPTGTFYEQYF.

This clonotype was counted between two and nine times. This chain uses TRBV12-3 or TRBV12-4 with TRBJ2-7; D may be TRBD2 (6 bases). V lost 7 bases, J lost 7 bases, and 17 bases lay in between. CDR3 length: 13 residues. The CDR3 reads CASTPAGSGEQYF. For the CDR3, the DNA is TGTGCCAGCACTCCTGCCGGGAGTGGAGAGCAGTACTTC.

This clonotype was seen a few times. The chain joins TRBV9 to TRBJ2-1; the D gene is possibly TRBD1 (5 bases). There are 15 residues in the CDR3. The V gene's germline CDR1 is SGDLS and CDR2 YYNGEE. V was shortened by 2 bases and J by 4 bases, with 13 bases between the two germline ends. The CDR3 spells CASSVRGESYNEQFF. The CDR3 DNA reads TGTGCCAGCAGCGTTAGGGGTGAATCGTACAATGAGCAGTTCTTC.

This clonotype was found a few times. The CDR3 sequence is CASSFYGGRINEQYF. The DNA of the CDR3 is TGTGCCAGCAGCTTTTATGGGGGGCGCATCAACGAGCAGTACTTC. V usage is TRBV7-2 and J usage is TRBJ2-7; D may correspond to TRBD1 or TRBD2 (6 bases each). With 3 bases removed from V and 5 bases from J, the gap between germline ends came to 17 bases. Germline V lookup: CDR1 SGHTA, CDR2 FQGNSA. The CDR3 is 15 residues long.

The CDR3 sequence is CASSEQSPADNSPLHF. CDR3 DNA: TGTGCCAGCAGTGAACAATCCCCGGCGGATAATTCACCCCTCCACTTT. This chain joins TRBV2 and TRBJ1-6, with no clear D. Germline CDR1 SNHLY, CDR2 FYNNEI. This CDR3 has 16 residues. V gave up 2 bases and J gave up 5 bases, with 13 bases separating them.

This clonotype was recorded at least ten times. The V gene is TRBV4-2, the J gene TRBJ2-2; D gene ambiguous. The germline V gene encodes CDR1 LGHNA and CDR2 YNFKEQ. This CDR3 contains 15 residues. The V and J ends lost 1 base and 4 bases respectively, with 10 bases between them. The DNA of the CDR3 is TGTGCCAGCAGCCAAGGGCAGACTCGCACCGGGGAGCTGTTTTTT. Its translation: CASSQGQTRTGELFF.

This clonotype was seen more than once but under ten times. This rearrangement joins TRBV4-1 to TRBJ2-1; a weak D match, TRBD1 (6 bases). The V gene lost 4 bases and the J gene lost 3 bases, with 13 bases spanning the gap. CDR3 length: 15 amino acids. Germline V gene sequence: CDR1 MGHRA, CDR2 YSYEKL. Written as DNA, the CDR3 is TGCGCCAGCAGCCTACTAGGGACAAACTACAATGAGCAGTTCTTC. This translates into CASSLLGTNYNEQFF.